A single sample is the source of the 11 T cell receptor beta chains below, sequenced in a study of blood T cell repertoires in COVID-19. Measured with immunoSEQ multiplex PCR; TCRdb has only the in-frame clones, and not every one. The sample has 190,000 or so clones, about 83% seen once. The material sequenced was peripheral blood. All receptors come from a man between 50 and 59 years old with active or convalescent COVID-19.

The chain couples TRBV15 to TRBJ2-5; no clear D gene. The germline gives CDR1 LNHNV, CDR2 YYDKDF (reference sequence). The CDR3 consists of 13 residues. V was shortened by 1 base and J by 5 bases, with 8 bases between the two germline ends. The CDR3 DNA follows: TGTGCCACCAGCAGAGCCAGATCCGAGACCCAGTACTTC. This translates into CATSRARSETQYF.

This clone has at least ten counts. The genes are TRBV4-3 and TRBJ2-3; 14 nucleotides agree with TRBD2. Unmatched junction bases numbered 10, after V lost 4 bases and J lost 7 bases. This CDR3 comprises 17 residues. Germline CDR1 is LGHNA and CDR2 is YSLEER. The chain's CDR3 is CASSPPTSGGALNTQYF. CDR3 bases: TGCGCCAGCAGCCCCCCGACTAGCGGGGGGGCACTAAATACGCAGTATTTT.

J is TRBJ2-1 and V is TRBV7-2; 9 bases line up with TRBD2. The CDR3 spans 14 residues. J gave up 13 bases and V 2 bases, and 9 bases lay outside the gene matches. Germline V gives CDR1 SGHTA, CDR2 FQGNSA. CDR3 region: CASSLSGRGGSQFF. In DNA, the CDR3 is TGTGCCAGCAGCTTAAGCGGGCGGGGGGGCTCTCAGTTCTTC. Full variable domain (rest looked up from reference TRBV7-2 and TRBJ2-1): GAGVSQSPSNKVTEKGKDVELRCDPISGHTALYWYRQSLGQGLEFLIYFQGNSAPDKSGLPSDRFSAERTGGSVSTLTIQRTQQEDSAVYLCASSLSGRGGSQFFGPGTRLTVL.

V and J are TRBV19 and TRBJ2-6; D call uncertain. Germline CDR1 LNHDA, CDR2 SQIVND (reference sequence). Trimming removed 3 bases at V and 0 bases at J, with 6 bases between. The CDR3 extends over 15 amino acids. The CDR3 DNA reads as TGTGCCAGTAGTATCCTTAGCTCTGGGGCCAACGTCCTGACTTTC. Protein: CASSILSSGANVLTF.

In its sample, this clone was seen once. V gene TRBV28 combines with J gene TRBJ2-7; the match to TRBD2 covers 9 bases. CDR1 and CDR2 from the germline V gene are MDHEN and SYDVKM. The length of the CDR3 is 16 residues. Trimming took 4 bases from V and 2 from J; bases not matched to a gene: 9. CDR3 loop: CASSSFRTSEAYEQYF. The CDR3, as DNA: TGTGCCAGCAGTTCCTTCAGGACTAGCGAGGCCTACGAGCAGTACTTC. Full variable domain (rest looked up from reference TRBV28 and TRBJ2-7): DVKVTQSSRYLVKRTGEKVFLECVQDMDHENMFWYRQDPGLGLRLIYFSYDVKMKEKGDIPEGYSVSREKKERFSLILESASTNQTSMYLCASSSFRTSEAYEQYFGPGTRLTVT.

Many counts were recorded for this clone. The rearrangement links TRBV6-5 to TRBJ1-4; D call uncertain. The CDR3 loop spans 14 amino acids. CDR1 is MNHEY, CDR2 SVGAGI, per germline. V was pared by 6 bases and J by 2 bases, with 10 bases between. CDR3 coding DNA: TGTGCCAGCAGACGGGGTTGGACTAATGAAAAACTGTTTTTT. Its protein is CASRRGWTNEKLFF.

The rearrangement links TRBV28 to TRBJ1-5, with D possibly TRBD1 on 5 matching bases. The length of the CDR3 is 13 residues. The V gene lost 10 bases and the J gene lost 3 bases, with 13 bases spanning the gap. CDR1 MDHEN and CDR2 SYDVKM come from the germline V gene. The CDR3 sequence is CAMSGIFNQPQHF. CDR3 DNA: TGTGCCATGTCAGGGATCTTCAATCAGCCCCAGCATTTT.

The chain combines TRBV5-5 with TRBJ2-5, with D uncertain. CDR3 size: 12 residues. V lost 1 base and J 4 bases, leaving 5 bases between the germline ends. The germline V gene encodes CDR1 SGHKS and CDR2 YYEKEE (reference sequence). The CDR3 spells CASSLSGETQYF. For the CDR3, the DNA is TGTGCCAGCAGCTTGTCCGGAGAGACCCAGTACTTC.

V usage is TRBV5-1 and J usage is TRBJ2-5; D might be TRBD1 (6 bases). Germline V gene lookup returns CDR1 SGHRS and CDR2 YFSETQ. Trimming cost V 2 bases and J 5 bases, with 13 bases left between them. The CDR3 length is 14 residues. The CDR3 DNA reads TGCGCCAGCAGCTTTAACACAGGGTTGGAGACCCAGTACTTC. Its protein is CASSFNTGLETQYF.

The V gene is TRBV28, the J gene TRBJ1-1, with a weak D call TRBD1 (5 bases). Trimming removed 3 bases at V and 7 bases at J, with 9 bases between. The CDR3 totals 12 residues. Germline CDR1 MDHEN, CDR2 SYDVKM. This CDR3 reads CASSLSGGEAFF. The CDR3 DNA reads as TGTGCCAGCAGTTTGTCCGGGGGTGAAGCTTTCTTT. The whole variable domain, filled in from reference TRBV28 and TRBJ1-1, reads DVKVTQSSRYLVKRTGEKVFLECVQDMDHENMFWYRQDPGLGLRLIYFSYDVKMKEKGDIPEGYSVSREKKERFSLILESASTNQTSMYLCASSLSGGEAFFGQGTRLTVV.

This rearrangement joins TRBV19 to TRBJ2-5; D not certain. V gave up 3 bases and J gave up 3 bases, with 2 bases separating them. Looked up from germline, CDR1 is LNHDA and CDR2 is SQIVND (reference sequence). The CDR3 covers 11 residues. This CDR3 reads CASSIKETQYF. CDR3 sequence (DNA): TGTGCCAGTAGTATTAAAGAGACCCAGTACTTC.